This T cell receptor (beta chain) is from a study of T cells after yellow fever vaccination. In the study overall: Researchers used SMART-Seq v4 Ultra Low Input to prepare fractions that had low cell numbers. Study-wide findings and caveats: High-abundance clonotypes from the bulk population could contaminate FACS-sorted repertoires. Post-booster reappearance was seen for most primary-vaccination clones (96% CD4, roughly 88% CD8).

TCRdb reprocessed the 5' RACE reads with MiXCR, giving one entry per CDR3 protein. The sample has some 300,000 distinct CDR3 sequences, around 8.6% seen once. Germline CDR1 and CDR2: SEHNR and FQNEAQ (reference sequence). Trimming cost V 3 bases and J 4 bases; bases outside gene matches: 6. The CDR3 length is 15 residues. About this clonotype itself: Its target is not known.

The TCR sequence derives from a man aged 18 to 35 who received the YFV17D yellow fever vaccine. The specimen comprised CD4+ T cells sorted from PBMCs, sampled 5 days after the yellow fever booster vaccination. V and J are TRBV7-9 and TRBJ1-3; 7 positions match TRBD1. The CDR3 DNA reads as TGTGCCAGCAGCTTCCCCGGGACAGCAGGAAACACCATATATTTT. Amino acid sequence: CASSFPGTAGNTIYF.